This T cell receptor (beta chain) was found in a study of T cells expressing NK-cell markers. This CDR3 is 13 amino acids long. The germline V gene has CDR1 SQVTM and CDR2 ANQGSEA. From its re-call of the 5' RACE reads, TCRdb lists each CDR3 protein once, without DNA. Its table lists 350,000 to 500,000 distinct CDR3 sequences. The rearrangement joins TRBV29-1 to TRBJ2-1. This TCR came from a woman between 18 and 70 years old in good health. Input material: blood T cells: a sorted CD56 or NKG2C T cell subset, CD4+ or CD8+ T cells, or bulk PBMC T cells (not recorded which). The CDR3 reads CSVDDSSYNEQFF.